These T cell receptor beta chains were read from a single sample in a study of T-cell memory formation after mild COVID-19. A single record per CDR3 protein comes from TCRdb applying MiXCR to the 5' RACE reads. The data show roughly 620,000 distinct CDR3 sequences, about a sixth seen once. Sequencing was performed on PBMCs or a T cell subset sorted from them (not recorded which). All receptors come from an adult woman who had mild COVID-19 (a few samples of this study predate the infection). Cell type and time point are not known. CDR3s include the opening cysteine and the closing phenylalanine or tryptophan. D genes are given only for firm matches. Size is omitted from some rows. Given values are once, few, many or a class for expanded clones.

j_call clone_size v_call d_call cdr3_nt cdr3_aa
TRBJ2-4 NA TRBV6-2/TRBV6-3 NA TGTGCTGTGGGTGGAGGCGCGAGAAACATTCAGTACTTC CAVGGGARNIQYF
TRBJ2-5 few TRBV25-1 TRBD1 TGTGCCAGCAGTGAAACAGGGGGGAATCGAGAGACCCAGTACTTC CASSETGGNRETQYF
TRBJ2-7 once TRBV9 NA TGTGCCAGCAGCGCGTTAGTGTCTGGCGAGCAGTACTTC CASSALVSGEQYF
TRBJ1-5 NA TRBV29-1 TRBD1 TGCAGCGCCAAAGGGGGCCCAAATCAGCCCCAGCATTTT CSAKGGPNQPQHF
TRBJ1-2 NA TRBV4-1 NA TGCGCCAGCAGACGAATCGGAGGGAGGGACTATGGCTACACCTTC CASRRIGGRDYGYTF
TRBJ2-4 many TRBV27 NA TGTGCCAGCAGCCTGGGGTGGGCCACCTACAAAAACATTCAGTACTTC CASSLGWATYKNIQYF
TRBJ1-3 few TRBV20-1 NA TGCAGTGCTAGAGAAGGGGCGAGCTCTGGAAACACCATATATTTT CSAREGASSGNTIYF
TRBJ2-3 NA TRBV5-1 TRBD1 TGCGCCAGCAGCGGGGACAGGGGAAGCACAGATACGCAGTATTTT CASSGDRGSTDTQYF
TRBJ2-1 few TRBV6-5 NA TGTGCCAGCAGCCCCGGGAGACTTTGGAGCAATGAGCAGTTCTTC CASSPGRLWSNEQFF
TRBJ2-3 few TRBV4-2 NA TGTGCCAGCAGCCAAGATGGTGCGGAAACTAGCACAGATACGCAGTATTTT CASSQDGAETSTDTQYF
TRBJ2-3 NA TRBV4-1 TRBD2 TGCGCCAGCAGCCAAGAACGTAGCGGGGGGAGCACAGATACGCAGTATTTT CASSQERSGGSTDTQYF
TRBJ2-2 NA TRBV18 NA TGTGCCAGCTCACCAGCACAGGCGGTGGGCGTCGGGGAGCTGTTTTTT CASSPAQAVGVGELFF
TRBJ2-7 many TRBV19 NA NA CASKDVASGTQFLHF
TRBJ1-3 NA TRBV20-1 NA TGCAGTGCTCCCAAAGCCGGGCGAGGAAACACCATATATTTT CSAPKAGRGNTIYF
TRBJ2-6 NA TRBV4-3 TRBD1 TGCGCCAGCAGCCTTAGGACAGGGGGCTCTGGGGCCAACGTCCTGACTTTC CASSLRTGGSGANVLTF
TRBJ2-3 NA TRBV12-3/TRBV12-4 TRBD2 TGTGCCAGCAGCACAATACGGGGGGCAGATACGCAGTATTTT CASSTIRGADTQYF
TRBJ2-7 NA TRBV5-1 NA TGCGCCAGCAGCTTTGGCAGGGGGGTCTACGAGCAGTACTTC CASSFGRGVYEQYF
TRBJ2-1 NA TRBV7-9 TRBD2 TGTGCCAGCAGCTTAGGGCTAGCGGGGGCCCCTGAGCAGTTCTTC CASSLGLAGAPEQFF
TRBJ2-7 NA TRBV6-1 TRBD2 TGTGCCAGCAGTACTAGCGGGGGGTTCTACGAGCAGTACTTC CASSTSGGFYEQYF
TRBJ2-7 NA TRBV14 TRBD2 TGTGCCAGCAGCCGTAGCGGGGCTTACGAGCAGTACTTC CASSRSGAYEQYF
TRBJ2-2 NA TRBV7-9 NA TGTGCCAGCAGACCGTGGGCGGGGAACACCGGGGAGCTGTTTTTT CASRPWAGNTGELFF
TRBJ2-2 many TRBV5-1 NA TGCGCCAGCAGCCTCCCAGGAACCACCGGGGAGCTGTTTTTT CASSLPGTTGELFF
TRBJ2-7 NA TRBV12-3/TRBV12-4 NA TGTGCCAGCAGTTTAGGGGCCGGACATATCAACGAGCAGTACTTC CASSLGAGHINEQYF
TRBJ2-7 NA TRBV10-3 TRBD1 TGTGCCATCAGTGACGGGACAGGGGCTTACGAGCAGTACTTC CAISDGTGAYEQYF
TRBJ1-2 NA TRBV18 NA TGTGCCAGCTCACCGCGGGGAGGCGGCTATGGCTACACCTTC CASSPRGGGYGYTF
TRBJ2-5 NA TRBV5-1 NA TGCGCCAGCAGCTTTCAGGACGGACAAGAGACCCAGTACTTC CASSFQDGQETQYF
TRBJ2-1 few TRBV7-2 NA TGTGCCAGCAGCCCCGGTTACATTGAGCAGTTCTTC CASSPGYIEQFF
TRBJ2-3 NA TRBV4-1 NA TGCGCCAGCAGCCAAGATCGAAAGAGAGCAGATACGCAGTATTTT CASSQDRKRADTQYF
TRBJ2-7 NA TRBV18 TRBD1 TGTGCCAGCTCACTACCGGGACAGGGACGTTGGGAGCAGTACTTC CASSLPGQGRWEQYF
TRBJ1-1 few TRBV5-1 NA TGCGCCAGCAGCTTGGCCGGCCGTCTTGGCACTGAAGCTTTCTTT CASSLAGRLGTEAFF
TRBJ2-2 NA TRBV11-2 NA TGTGCCAGCAGCTTCGTGGTCGCTAGCCCGAACACCGGGGAGCTGTTTTTT CASSFVVASPNTGELFF
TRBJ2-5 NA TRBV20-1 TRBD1 TGCAGTGCTAGCCGTAACAGGGGTTTGGAGACCCAGTACTTC CSASRNRGLETQYF
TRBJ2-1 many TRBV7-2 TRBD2 TGTGCCAGCAGCCCCGCATGGACTAGCGGGAATGAGCAGTTCTTC CASSPAWTSGNEQFF
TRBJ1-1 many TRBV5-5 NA TGTGCCAGCAGCTCCCTTCCAACTCCCGTGACAGCTCTCGGCACTGAAGCTTTCTTT CASSSLPTPVTALGTEAFF
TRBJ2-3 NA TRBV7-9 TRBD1 TGTGCCAGCAGCCCCCAGGACAGGGAGGCAGATACGCAGTATTTT CASSPQDREADTQYF
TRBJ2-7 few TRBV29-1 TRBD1 TGCAGCGTTGTAGACAGGGGAAATTCCTACGAGCAGTACTTC CSVVDRGNSYEQYF
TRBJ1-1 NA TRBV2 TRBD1 TGTGCCAGCAGTGACACAGGGGGGACTGAAGCTTTCTTT CASSDTGGTEAFF
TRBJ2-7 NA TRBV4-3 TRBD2 TGCGCCAGCAGCCAGGAGCGGGGCCGATTTGAGTCCTATTCCTACGAGCAGTACTTC CASSQERGRFESYSYEQYF
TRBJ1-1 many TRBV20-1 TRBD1 TGCAGTGCTATTCTTAGGGACAGGGGGCCGGGGCCTGAAGCTTTCTTT CSAILRDRGPGPEAFF
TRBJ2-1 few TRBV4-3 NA TGCGCCAGCAGCCAAGAGGTGGACAATGAGCAGTTCTTC CASSQEVDNEQFF
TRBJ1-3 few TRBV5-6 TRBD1 TGTGCCAGCAGCTTTTCGACAGGGAGAGAATCTGGAAACACCATATATTTT CASSFSTGRESGNTIYF
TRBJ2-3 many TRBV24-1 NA TGTGCCACCAGTAAGGACTTGACGCAGTATTTT CATSKDLTQYF
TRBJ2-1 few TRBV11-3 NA TGTGCCAGCAGCTTAGCAGCCGACAATGAGCAGTTCTTC CASSLAADNEQFF
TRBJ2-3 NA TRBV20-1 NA TGCAGTTCCTGGCAGGGAAGCACAGATACGCAGTATTTT CSSWQGSTDTQYF
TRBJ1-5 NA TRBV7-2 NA TGTGCCAGCAGCTTGACAGTTAGCAATCAGCCCCAGCATTTT CASSLTVSNQPQHF
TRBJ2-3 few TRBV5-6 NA TGTGCCAGCAGCTTGGTACCCCAGACAGATACGCAGTATTTT CASSLVPQTDTQYF
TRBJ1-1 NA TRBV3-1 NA TGTGCCAGCAGCCATAGACAGGTATACACTGAAGCTTTCTTT CASSHRQVYTEAFF